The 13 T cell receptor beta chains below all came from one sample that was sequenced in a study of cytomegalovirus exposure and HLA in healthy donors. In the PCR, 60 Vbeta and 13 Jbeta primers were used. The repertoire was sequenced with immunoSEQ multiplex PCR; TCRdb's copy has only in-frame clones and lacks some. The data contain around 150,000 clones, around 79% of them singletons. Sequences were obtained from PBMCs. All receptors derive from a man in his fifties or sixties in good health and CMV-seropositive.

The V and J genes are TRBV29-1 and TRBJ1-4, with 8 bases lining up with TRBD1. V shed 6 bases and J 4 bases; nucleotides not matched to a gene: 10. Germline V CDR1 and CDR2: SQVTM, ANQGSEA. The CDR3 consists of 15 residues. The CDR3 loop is CSVRGDRKDNEKLFF. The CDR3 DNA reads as TGCAGCGTCCGGGGGGACAGGAAGGATAATGAAAAACTGTTTTTT.

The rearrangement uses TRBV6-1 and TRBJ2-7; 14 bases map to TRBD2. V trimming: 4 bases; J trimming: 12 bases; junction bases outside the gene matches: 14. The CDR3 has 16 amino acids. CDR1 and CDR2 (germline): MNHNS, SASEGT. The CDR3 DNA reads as TGTGCCAGCAGTGCGGTCGGGACTAGCGGGAGCAAGCTGCGGTACTTC. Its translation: CASSAVGTSGSKLRYF.

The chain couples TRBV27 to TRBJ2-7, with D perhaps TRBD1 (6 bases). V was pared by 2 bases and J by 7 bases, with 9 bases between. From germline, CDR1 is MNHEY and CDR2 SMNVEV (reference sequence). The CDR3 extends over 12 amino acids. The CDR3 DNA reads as TGTGCCAGCAGTTTACTAGGGGGTGAGCAGTACTTC. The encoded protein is CASSLLGGEQYF.

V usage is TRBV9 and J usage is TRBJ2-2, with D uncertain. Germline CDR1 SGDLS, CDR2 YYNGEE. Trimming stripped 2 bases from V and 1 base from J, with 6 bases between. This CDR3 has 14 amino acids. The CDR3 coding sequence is TGTGCCAGCAGCGTTTCCGGGAACACCGGGGAGCTGTTTTTT. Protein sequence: CASSVSGNTGELFF. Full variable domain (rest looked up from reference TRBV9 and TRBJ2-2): DSGVTQTPKHLITATGQRVTLRCSPRSGDLSVYWYQQSLDQGLQFLIQYYNGEERAKGNILERFSAQQFPDLHSELNLSSLELGDSALYFCASSVSGNTGELFFGEGSRLTVL.

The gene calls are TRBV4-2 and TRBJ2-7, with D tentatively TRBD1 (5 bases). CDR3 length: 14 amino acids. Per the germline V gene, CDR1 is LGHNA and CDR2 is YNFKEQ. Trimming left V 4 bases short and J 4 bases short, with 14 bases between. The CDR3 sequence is CASSRQGNVYEQYF. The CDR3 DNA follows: TGTGCCAGCAGCCGCCAGGGAAACGTTTACGAGCAGTACTTC.

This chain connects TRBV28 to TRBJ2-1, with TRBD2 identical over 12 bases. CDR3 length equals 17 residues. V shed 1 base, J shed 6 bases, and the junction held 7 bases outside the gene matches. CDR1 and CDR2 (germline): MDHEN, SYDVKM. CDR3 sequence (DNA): TGTGCCAGCAGTTTATTACGTCGACTAGCGGGGGTCAATGAGCAGTTCTTC. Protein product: CASSLLRRLAGVNEQFF.

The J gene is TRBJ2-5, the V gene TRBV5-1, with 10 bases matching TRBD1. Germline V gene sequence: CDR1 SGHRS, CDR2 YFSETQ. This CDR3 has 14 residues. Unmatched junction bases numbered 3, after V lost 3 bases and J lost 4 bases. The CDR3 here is CASSYWDRGETQYF. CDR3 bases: TGCGCCAGCAGCTACTGGGACAGGGGAGAGACCCAGTACTTC.

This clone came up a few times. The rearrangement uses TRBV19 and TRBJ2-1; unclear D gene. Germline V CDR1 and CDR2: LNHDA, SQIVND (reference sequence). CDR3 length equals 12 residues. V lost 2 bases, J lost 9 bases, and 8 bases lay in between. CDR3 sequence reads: CASSIWASEQFF. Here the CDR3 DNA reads TGTGCCAGTAGTATATGGGCAAGTGAGCAGTTCTTC.

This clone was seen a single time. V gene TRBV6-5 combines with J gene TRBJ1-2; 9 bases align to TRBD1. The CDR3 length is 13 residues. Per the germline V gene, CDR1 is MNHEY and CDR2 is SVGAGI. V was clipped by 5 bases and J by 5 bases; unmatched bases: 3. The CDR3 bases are TGTGCCAGCAGTCGCGGGACAGGGTATGGCTACACCTTC. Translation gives CASSRGTGYGYTF.

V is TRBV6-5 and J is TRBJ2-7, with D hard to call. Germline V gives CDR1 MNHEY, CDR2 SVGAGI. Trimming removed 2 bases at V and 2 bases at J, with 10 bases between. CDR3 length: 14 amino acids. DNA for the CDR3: TGTGCCAGCAGTTACACTGCTAAGCCCTACGAGCAGTACTTC. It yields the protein CASSYTAKPYEQYF.

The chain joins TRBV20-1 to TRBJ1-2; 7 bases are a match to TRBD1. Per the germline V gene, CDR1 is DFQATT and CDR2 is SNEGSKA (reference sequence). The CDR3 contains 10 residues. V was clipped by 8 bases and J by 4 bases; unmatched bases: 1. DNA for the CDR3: TGCAGTACAGGGGTCTATGGCTACACCTTC. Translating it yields CSTGVYGYTF.

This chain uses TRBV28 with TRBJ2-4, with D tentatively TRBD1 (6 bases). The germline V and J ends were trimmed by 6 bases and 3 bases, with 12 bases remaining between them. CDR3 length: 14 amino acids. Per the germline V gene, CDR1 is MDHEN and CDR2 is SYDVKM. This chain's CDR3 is CASSHRVDKNIQYF. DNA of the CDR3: TGTGCCAGCAGCCACAGGGTAGACAAAAACATTCAGTACTTC. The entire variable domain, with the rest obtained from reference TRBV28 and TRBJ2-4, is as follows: DVKVTQSSRYLVKRTGEKVFLECVQDMDHENMFWYRQDPGLGLRLIYFSYDVKMKEKGDIPEGYSVSREKKERFSLILESASTNQTSMYLCASSHRVDKNIQYFGAGTRLSVL.

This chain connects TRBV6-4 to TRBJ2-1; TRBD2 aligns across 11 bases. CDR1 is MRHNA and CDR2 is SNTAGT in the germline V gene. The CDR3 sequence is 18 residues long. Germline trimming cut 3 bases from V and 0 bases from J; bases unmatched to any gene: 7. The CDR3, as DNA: TGTGCCAGCAGTGAAGAGAGTACTAGCGGGAGCTCCTACAATGAGCAGTTCTTC. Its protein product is CASSEESTSGSSYNEQFF.